One sample yielded the 25 T cell receptor beta chains listed below, sequenced in a study of blood T cell repertoires in COVID-19. Profiled with immunoSEQ multiplex PCR; TCRdb holds only in-frame clones, not every one. The sample consists of 85,000 to 130,000 clones, roughly 82% of them appearing once. The specimen sequenced was peripheral blood. Receptor source: a man aged 60-69 years with acute or convalescent COVID-19.

The chain employs TRBV19 and TRBJ1-5; a possible D gene is TRBD1 (6 bases). Germline CDR1 and CDR2: LNHDA and SQIVND (reference sequence). There are 15 residues in the CDR3. V was shortened by 4 bases and J by 0 bases, with 10 bases between the two germline ends. The CDR3 region is CASSKDRNSNQPQHF. The CDR3 region has the DNA TGTGCCAGTAGTAAGGACAGAAATAGCAATCAGCCCCAGCATTTT.

This chain joins TRBV20-1 and TRBJ1-2; 7 positions match TRBD1. V was pared by 3 bases and J by 3 bases, with 13 bases of the junction left unmatched. Germline V CDR1 and CDR2: DFQATT, SNEGSKA (reference sequence). This CDR3 region has 16 residues. The CDR3 DNA is TGCAGTGCTAGTATCGGGACAGTGAACTCTTACTATGGCTACACCTTC. Translated: CSASIGTVNSYYGYTF.

The chain joins TRBV7-2 to TRBJ2-7; 11 nucleotides match TRBD2. CDR1 SGHTA and CDR2 FQGNSA come from the germline V gene. The J segment lost 5 bases and the V segment lost 5 bases, leaving 8 bases of the junction unmatched. The CDR3 has 15 residues. Here the CDR3 DNA reads TGTGCCAGCAGCCCTACTAGCGGGAGATTCCACGAGCAGTACTTC. As protein: CASSPTSGRFHEQYF.

The genes are TRBV6-2 or TRBV6-3 and TRBJ2-5; D possibly corresponds to TRBD2 (6 bases). Deletions cut 2 bases from V and 6 bases from J, with 10 bases between. In germline, CDR1 is MNHEY, CDR2 SVGEGT. The CDR3 covers 13 residues. CDR3 protein: CASSYAGRQTQYF. CDR3 nucleotides: TGTGCCAGCAGTTACGCAGGGAGGCAGACCCAGTACTTC.

The chain links TRBV5-4 to TRBJ2-1, with D possibly matching TRBD2 (6 bases). This CDR3 is built from 15 residues. In germline, CDR1 is SGHNT, CDR2 YYREEE (reference sequence). Trimming removed 2 bases at V and 4 bases at J, with 13 bases between. CDR3 nucleotides: TGTGCCAGCAGCTTCTTGCTAGCGACGTACAATGAGCAGTTCTTC. Protein sequence: CASSFLLATYNEQFF.

The rearrangement links TRBV18 to TRBJ1-5; 9 bases line up with TRBD1. The V segment lost 5 bases and the J segment 3 bases; nucleotides outside the gene matches: 5. Germline CDR1 and CDR2: KGHSH and LQKENI. This CDR3 spans 15 amino acids. The CDR3 coding sequence is TGTGCCAGCTCAATAGGACAGGGGCACAATCAGCCCCAGCATTTT. Translation: CASSIGQGHNQPQHF.

V and J are TRBV3-1 (or the pseudogene TRBV3-2) and TRBJ1-1; D gene ambiguous. Trimming left V 3 bases short and J 6 bases short, with 14 bases between. This CDR3 contains 14 residues. Germline loops: CDR1 LGHDT, CDR2 YNNKEL (reference sequence). For the CDR3, the DNA is TGTGCCAGCAGCCACCCCGGGTTGAGCGCTGAAGCTTTCTTT. Its translation is CASSHPGLSAEAFF.

V usage is TRBV7-9 and J usage is TRBJ1-1; D ambiguous. Trimming stripped 3 bases from V and 0 bases from J, with 11 bases between. The CDR3 has 15 residues. Germline values: CDR1 SEHNR, CDR2 FQNEAQ (reference sequence). In DNA, the CDR3 is TGTGCCAGCAGCTTTCCTCCAGGATTGAACACTGAAGCTTTCTTT. It encodes CASSFPPGLNTEAFF.

CDR3 loop: CSASAPGHPRDSNQPQHF. In DNA, the CDR3 is TGCAGTGCTAGTGCACCGGGACACCCTCGGGATAGCAATCAGCCCCAGCATTTT. The gene calls are TRBV20-1 and TRBJ1-5, with D possibly being TRBD1 (6 bases). Germline V CDR1 and CDR2: DFQATT, SNEGSKA (reference sequence). Between the trimmed V and J ends, which lost 3 bases and 0 bases, there was a span of 21 bases. CDR3 length: 18 amino acids.

The CDR3 loop is CASSPLPRLGLGLSNEQFF. CDR3 coding DNA: TGTGCCAGCTCACCTCTTCCAAGGTTGGGGTTAGGACTTTCCAATGAGCAGTTCTTC. The V and J genes are TRBV18 and TRBJ2-1; D is possibly TRBD2 (5 bases). The CDR3 totals 19 residues. The ends were cut back, 3 bases at V and 6 bases at J, with 27 bases in the middle. In germline, CDR1 is KGHSH, CDR2 LQKENI.

J is TRBJ2-1 and V is TRBV5-1, with TRBD1 matching 10 bases. The length of the CDR3 is 15 residues. The V gene end was trimmed by 3 bases and the J gene end by 7 bases; junction bases not matched to a gene: 7. CDR1 and CDR2 (germline): SGHRS, YFSETQ. CDR3 protein: CASSSPGTGANEQFF. Here the CDR3 DNA reads TGCGCCAGCAGCTCTCCCGGGACAGGGGCGAATGAGCAGTTCTTC.

The chain is built from TRBV11-2 and TRBJ2-2; TRBD1 might be the D (5 bases). The germline CDR1 and CDR2 sequences are SGHAT and FQNNGV. The CDR3 runs 13 residues. Trimming cost V 5 bases and J 5 bases, with 9 bases left between them. The CDR3 region has the DNA TGTGCCAGCAGCCCACACAGGACCGGGGAGCTGTTTTTT. Protein: CASSPHRTGELFF.

This clone was recorded a few times. The genes are TRBV20-1 and TRBJ1-2; TRBD1 matches at 9 bases. This CDR3 is 16 amino acids long. J lost 1 base, V lost 3 bases, and 9 bases had no gene match. CDR1 is DFQATT, CDR2 SNEGSKA, per germline (reference sequence). This chain's CDR3 is CSASDPGQGSNYGYTF. The CDR3 DNA reads as TGCAGTGCTAGTGACCCGGGACAGGGAAGTAACTATGGCTACACCTTC.

The chain links TRBV6-2 or TRBV6-3 to TRBJ2-7; TRBD1 agrees at 10 bases. This CDR3 has 18 residues. Germline CDR1 MNHEY, CDR2 SVGEGT. V shed 5 bases, J shed 4 bases, and the junction held 17 bases outside the gene matches. The CDR3 DNA is TGTGCCAGCAGTCAAACACCCTACCCGGGACAGGGGTTTTACGAGCAGTACTTC. The encoded protein is CASSQTPYPGQGFYEQYF.

This chain links TRBV28 with TRBJ2-7; a weak D match, TRBD2 (5 bases). The V end was cut by 8 bases, the J end by 4 bases, with 15 bases between. The germline V gene encodes CDR1 MDHEN and CDR2 SYDVKM. The CDR3 sequence is 13 residues long. CDR3 DNA sequence: TGTGCCAGCTCCTCTCTAGCCCCATACGAGCAGTACTTC. It translates to CASSSLAPYEQYF.

CDR3 sequence reads: CASTPTGAYGYTF. The CDR3 region has the DNA TGTGCCAGTACCCCGACAGGGGCCTATGGCTACACCTTC. V is TRBV19 and J is TRBJ1-2; TRBD1 aligns across 8 bases. The CDR3 loop spans 13 amino acids. Germline assignment: CDR1 LNHDA and CDR2 SQIVND (reference sequence). Trimming cost V 7 bases and J 4 bases; bases outside gene matches: 5.

This chain links TRBV9 with TRBJ1-2; 7 positions match TRBD1. The CDR3 extends over 14 amino acids. From germline, CDR1 is SGDLS and CDR2 YYNGEE. The V gene end was trimmed by 4 bases and the J gene end by 4 bases; junction bases not matched to a gene: 7. CDR3 in DNA: TGTGCCAGCAGCATAACGGGACAGAGCTATGGCTACACCTTC. Translated, it gives CASSITGQSYGYTF.

This chain connects TRBV7-9 to TRBJ1-6; D is possibly TRBD1 (6 bases). The CDR3 covers 16 residues. Germline-derived CDR1 and CDR2 are SEHNR and FQNEAQ (reference sequence). Trimming removed 5 bases from V and 6 bases from J, with 17 bases in between. CDR3 nucleotide sequence: TGTGCCAGCAGCCCCGTAGAGGGACAACGTAATTCACCCCTCCACTTT. This codes for CASSPVEGQRNSPLHF.

This chain links TRBV20-1 with TRBJ2-7; no reliable D call. V lost 4 bases to trimming and J lost 3 bases, with 4 bases between them. CDR3 size: 10 residues. In germline, CDR1 is DFQATT, CDR2 SNEGSKA (reference sequence). CDR3 DNA sequence: TGCAGTGCTAACATCTACGAGCAGTACTTC. Translated, it gives CSANIYEQYF.

V gene TRBV5-1 combines with J gene TRBJ2-1, with 11 bases aligning to TRBD2. With V trimmed by 4 bases and J by 0 bases, 12 bases remained unmatched. Germline CDR1 SGHRS, CDR2 YFSETQ. The CDR3 has 19 amino acids. CDR3: CASSRLGSGRGSSYNEQFF. Written as DNA, the CDR3 is TGCGCCAGCAGCCGACTAGGTAGCGGGAGGGGGAGCTCCTACAATGAGCAGTTCTTC.

There are many counts of this clone. The rearrangement uses TRBV30 and TRBJ1-5; the D is unclear. The CDR3 runs 13 residues. CDR1 is GTSNPN and CDR2 is SVGIG in the germline V gene (reference sequence). V lost 2 bases and J lost 2, with 7 bases in between. The CDR3 sequence: CAWSSGRNQPQHF. The CDR3 region has the DNA TGTGCCTGGAGTAGTGGGCGCAATCAGCCCCAGCATTTT.

V usage is TRBV2 and J usage is TRBJ2-2; D may be TRBD1 (5 bases). Trimming cost V 6 bases and J 8 bases, with 22 bases left between them. The germline V gene has CDR1 SNHLY and CDR2 FYNNEI. This CDR3 comprises 16 residues. The CDR3 loop reads CASRGHWAGNLGELFF. The CDR3 bases are TGTGCCAGCAGGGGGCATTGGGCAGGGAATTTGGGGGAGCTGTTTTTT. Full variable domain (rest looked up from reference TRBV2 and TRBJ2-2): EPEVTQTPSHQVTQMGQEVILRCVPISNHLYFYWYRQILGQKVEFLVSFYNNEISEKSEIFDDQFSVERPDGSNFTLKIRSTKLEDSAMYFCASRGHWAGNLGELFFGEGSRLTVL.

This chain links TRBV10-2 with TRBJ2-5; 8 bases align to TRBD1. Germline CDR1 reads WSHSY; CDR2 reads SAAADI. Trimming cost V 6 bases and J 1 base; bases outside gene matches: 4. This CDR3 comprises 14 residues. The CDR3 DNA sequence: TGCGCCAGCAGGAGGACAGGGACCCAAGAGACCCAGTACTTC. Translating it yields CASRRTGTQETQYF.

The chain recombines TRBV27 with TRBJ2-1, with TRBD2 identical over 8 bases. The CDR3 totals 13 residues. V lost 6 bases and J lost 4; bases outside the gene matches: 2. Germline lookup yields CDR1 MNHEY and CDR2 SMNVEV (reference sequence). CDR3 in DNA: TGTGCCAGCAGCGGGAGGGATTACAATGAGCAGTTCTTC. Protein: CASSGRDYNEQFF.

The chain combines TRBV7-9 with TRBJ2-3; TRBD1 might be the D (6 bases). The CDR3 sequence is 14 residues long. Trimming left V 4 bases short and J 2 bases short, with 10 bases between. The germline V gene has CDR1 SEHNR and CDR2 FQNEAQ (reference sequence). CDR3 region: CASSYGQNTDTQYF. DNA of the CDR3: TGTGCCAGCAGCTATGGACAGAACACAGATACGCAGTATTTT. Full variable domain (missing parts from reference TRBV7-9 and TRBJ2-3): DTGVSQNPRHKITKRGQNVTFRCDPISEHNRLYWYRQTLGQGPEFLTYFQNEAQLEKSRLLSDRFSAERPKGSFSTLEIQRTEQGDSAMYLCASSYGQNTDTQYFGPGTRLTVL.